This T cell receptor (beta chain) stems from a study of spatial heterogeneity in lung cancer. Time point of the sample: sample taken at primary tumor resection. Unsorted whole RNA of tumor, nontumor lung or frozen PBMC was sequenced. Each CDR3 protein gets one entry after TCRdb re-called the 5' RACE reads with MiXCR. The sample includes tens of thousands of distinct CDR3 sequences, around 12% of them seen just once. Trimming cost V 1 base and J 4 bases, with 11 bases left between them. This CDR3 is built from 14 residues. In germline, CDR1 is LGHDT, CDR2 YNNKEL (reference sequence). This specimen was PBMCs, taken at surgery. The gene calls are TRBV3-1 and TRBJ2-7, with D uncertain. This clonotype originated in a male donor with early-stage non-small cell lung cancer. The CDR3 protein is CASSQAANLYEQYF. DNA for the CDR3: TGTGCCAGCAGCCAAGCCGCCAATTTATACGAGCAGTACTTC.